This is a list of T cell receptor beta chains from one sample in a study of identical twins. TCRdb re-called the 5' RACE reads through MiXCR, storing one row per CDR3 protein. This sample has about 470,000 distinct CDR3 sequences, with roughly a quarter found just once. These data also formed part of another study, on T cells expressing NK-cell markers.

Sequenced sample: CD4+ T cells sorted from blood. The receptors originated from a woman aged 18-29 years in good health. Each CDR3 is given with its conserved first and last residue. A D gene is named only where the DNA matches it firmly. Not all rows give a size; the values are once, few, many and, for expanded clones, a class.

abundance: -; v_gene: TRBV19; j_gene: TRBJ1-1; d_gene: -; CDR3nt: TGTGCCAGTAGTATTTTCGACAGCAAGAACACTGAAGCTTTCTTT; CDR3aa: CASSIFDSKNTEAFF
abundance: few; v_gene: TRBV5-1; j_gene: TRBJ2-2; d_gene: -; CDR3nt: TGCGCCAGCAGCTTGCAGGGTGGCGGGGAGCTGTTTTTT; CDR3aa: CASSLQGGGELFF
abundance: -; v_gene: TRBV6-1; j_gene: TRBJ2-7; d_gene: -; CDR3nt: TGTGCCAGCCGGGCCCGGTTCTACGAGCAGTACTTC; CDR3aa: CASRARFYEQYF
abundance: -; v_gene: TRBV12-3/TRBV12-4; j_gene: TRBJ1-4; d_gene: -; CDR3nt: TGTGCCAGCAGTTTGGGGAGGGGTGGTGAAAAACTGTTTTTT; CDR3aa: CASSLGRGGEKLFF
abundance: -; v_gene: TRBV9; j_gene: TRBJ1-6; d_gene: -; CDR3nt: TGTGCCAGCAGCGCATGGACGGAGAATTCACCCCTCCACTTT; CDR3aa: CASSAWTENSPLHF
abundance: few; v_gene: TRBV20-1; j_gene: TRBJ2-3; d_gene: TRBD2; CDR3nt: TGCAGTGCTAGAGTGCGGGAGAGCACAGATACGCAGTATTTT; CDR3aa: CSARVRESTDTQYF
abundance: few; v_gene: TRBV15; j_gene: TRBJ1-1; d_gene: -; CDR3nt: TGTGCCACCAGCAGGGTCAGGGACACTGAAGCTTTCTTT; CDR3aa: CATSRVRDTEAFF
abundance: -; v_gene: TRBV11-2; j_gene: TRBJ1-4; d_gene: -; CDR3nt: TGTGCCAGCAGCTTAGCTCTGAGGGAGCGAGAAAAACTGTTTTTT; CDR3aa: CASSLALREREKLFF
abundance: -; v_gene: TRBV6-1; j_gene: TRBJ2-1; d_gene: -; CDR3nt: TGTGCCAGCACCGAACTTGGGGCGGGGTCATTTTACAATGAGCAGTTCTTC; CDR3aa: CASTELGAGSFYNEQFF
abundance: many; v_gene: TRBV20-1; j_gene: TRBJ2-3; d_gene: -; CDR3nt: TGCAGTGCCTTTCCAACCAGGGTCTTGTCCACAGATACGCAGTATTTT; CDR3aa: CSAFPTRVLSTDTQYF
abundance: -; v_gene: TRBV29-1; j_gene: TRBJ1-1; d_gene: TRBD1; CDR3nt: TGCAGCGTTGCGGCACAGGGGACCACTGAAGCTTTCTTT; CDR3aa: CSVAAQGTTEAFF
abundance: -; v_gene: TRBV6-5; j_gene: TRBJ1-3; d_gene: TRBD1; CDR3nt: TGTGCCAGCAGTTACGAACACAGGGGGTCTGGAAACACCATATATTTT; CDR3aa: CASSYEHRGSGNTIYF
abundance: many; v_gene: TRBV12-3/TRBV12-4; j_gene: TRBJ1-1; d_gene: TRBD1; CDR3nt: TGTGCCAGCAGCCGGTGGGGCGGGGACAGGGGGAAGACTGAAGCTTTCTTT; CDR3aa: CASSRWGGDRGKTEAFF
abundance: few; v_gene: TRBV20-1; j_gene: TRBJ2-1; d_gene: TRBD2; CDR3nt: TGCAGTGCTCTTCATCCCTCTGGGACTAGCGGTAAAGAGCAGTTCTTC; CDR3aa: CSALHPSGTSGKEQFF
abundance: few; v_gene: TRBV27; j_gene: TRBJ2-1; d_gene: TRBD2; CDR3nt: TGTGCCAGCCATCCTAGCGGTAGGAATGAGCAGTTCTTC; CDR3aa: CASHPSGRNEQFF
abundance: few; v_gene: TRBV6-1; j_gene: TRBJ2-1; d_gene: TRBD1; CDR3nt: TGTGCCAGCAGGACAGGGGGCAGTTCTTCCTACAATGAGCAGTTCTTC; CDR3aa: CASRTGGSSSYNEQFF
abundance: -; v_gene: TRBV20-1; j_gene: TRBJ2-3; d_gene: -; CDR3nt: TGCAGTGCTAGCCCCTTAGGAGGACAGATAACAGATACGCAGTATTTT; CDR3aa: CSASPLGGQITDTQYF
abundance: -; v_gene: TRBV10-3; j_gene: TRBJ2-1; d_gene: TRBD2; CDR3nt: TGTGCCATCAGTGAGGGGCTAGCGGGAGGCCAAGTCTTC; CDR3aa: CAISEGLAGGQVF
abundance: once; v_gene: TRBV11-2; j_gene: TRBJ2-3; d_gene: TRBD2; CDR3nt: TGTGCCAGCAGCTTAGTGGGGACTAGCGGAACAGATACGCAGTATTTT; CDR3aa: CASSLVGTSGTDTQYF
abundance: -; v_gene: TRBV20-1; j_gene: TRBJ2-1; d_gene: -; CDR3nt: TGCAGTGCTAACGGGATACTCAATGAGCAGTTCTTC; CDR3aa: CSANGILNEQFF
abundance: -; v_gene: TRBV11-1; j_gene: TRBJ2-2; d_gene: -; CDR3nt: TGTGCCAGCAGCTTAGATGGGGCCCTACACACCGGGGAGCTGTTTTTT; CDR3aa: CASSLDGALHTGELFF
abundance: few; v_gene: TRBV6-5; j_gene: TRBJ2-1; d_gene: -; CDR3nt: TGTGCCAGCAGTTTCCGCCGGGACCCCGGCGGGGAGCAGTTCTTC; CDR3aa: CASSFRRDPGGEQFF
abundance: -; v_gene: TRBV7-2; j_gene: TRBJ2-1; d_gene: -; CDR3nt: TGTGCCAGCAGCCCCGAGGTCAGGGGTGAGCAGTTCTTC; CDR3aa: CASSPEVRGEQFF
abundance: -; v_gene: TRBV20-1; j_gene: TRBJ2-7; d_gene: TRBD2; CDR3nt: TGCAGTGCCGAGGGCGGGGGGACCTACGAGCAGTACTTC; CDR3aa: CSAEGGGTYEQYF